This TCR beta chain derives from a study of T cells expressing NK-cell markers. Overall study context: Of eight sequenced donors, seven were HCMV-seropositive and one HCMV-seronegative.

Germline loops: CDR1 SEHNR, CDR2 FQNEAQ (reference sequence). The CDR3 runs to 14 residues. From its re-call of the 5' RACE reads, TCRdb lists each CDR3 protein once, without DNA. The record lists 500,000 to 700,000 distinct CDR3 sequences, of which the ten most abundant hold approximately 4%. This TCR derives from a man between 18 and 35 years old in good health. What was sequenced was blood T cells: a sorted CD56 or NKG2C T cell subset, CD4+ or CD8+ T cells, or bulk PBMC T cells (not recorded which). This rearrangement joins TRBV7-9 to TRBJ1-1; no DNA is available, so the TRBD1 call from TCRdb remains unchecked. CDR3 protein: CASSHWDREGEAFF.